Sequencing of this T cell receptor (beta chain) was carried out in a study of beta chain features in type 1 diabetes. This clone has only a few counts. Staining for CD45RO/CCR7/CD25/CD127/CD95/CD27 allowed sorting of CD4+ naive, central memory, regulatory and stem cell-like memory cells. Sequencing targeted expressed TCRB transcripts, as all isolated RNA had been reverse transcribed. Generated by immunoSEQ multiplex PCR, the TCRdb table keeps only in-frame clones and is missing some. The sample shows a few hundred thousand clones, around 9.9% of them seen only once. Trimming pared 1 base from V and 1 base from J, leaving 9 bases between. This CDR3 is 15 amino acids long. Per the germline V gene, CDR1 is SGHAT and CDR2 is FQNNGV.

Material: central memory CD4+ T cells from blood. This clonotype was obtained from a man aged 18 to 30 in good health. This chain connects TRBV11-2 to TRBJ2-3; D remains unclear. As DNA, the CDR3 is TGTGCCAGCAGCTTAGGAGCGCTCCGCACAGATACGCAGTATTTT. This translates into CASSLGALRTDTQYF.